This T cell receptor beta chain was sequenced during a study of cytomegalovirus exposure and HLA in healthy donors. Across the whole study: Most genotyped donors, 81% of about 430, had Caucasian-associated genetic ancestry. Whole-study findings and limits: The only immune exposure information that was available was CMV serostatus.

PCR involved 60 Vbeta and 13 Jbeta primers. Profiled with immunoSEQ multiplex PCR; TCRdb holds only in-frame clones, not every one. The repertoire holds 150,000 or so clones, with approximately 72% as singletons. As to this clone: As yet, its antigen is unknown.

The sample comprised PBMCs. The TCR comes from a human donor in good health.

CDR3: CAISWRGTGKDEQFF. In nucleotides, the CDR3 is TGTGCCATCTCTTGGCGAGGGACAGGGAAGGATGAGCAGTTCTTC. The V and J genes are TRBV10-3 and TRBJ2-1, with TRBD1 matching over 9 bases. The V gene end was trimmed by 8 bases and the J gene end by 8 bases; junction bases not matched to a gene: 13. Germline CDR1 and CDR2: ENHRY and SYGVKD. The CDR3 runs 15 residues.